Shown below are 10 T cell receptor beta chains from a single sample sequenced in a study of breast tumors, draining lymph nodes, adjacent tissues (dated by TCRdb to about 2016). The library came from multiplex PCR. The sequencing machine was an Illumina HiSeq 2000. The public reads were reanalyzed by TCRdb: fastp trimming at Q25, MiXCR alignment, in-frame beta chains only. Each record represents a unique CDR3 protein, reported with the most common genes and DNA among its rows. The sample has 120,000 or so distinct CDR3 sequences on record, 15% to 20% of them singletons. Roughly 4% of the sample is in the top ten clones. Lymph node samples came from the axillary draining lymph nodes of breast cancer patients. The sample taken for sequencing was axillary lymph node tissue. The origin of the receptors is a female donor with breast cancer. Some clones in this sample may be carry-over from other donors' samples.

This clonotype was observed at least ten times. The chain combines TRBV5-8 with TRBJ2-7; either TRBD1 or TRBD2 may fit D (5 bases each). Per the germline V gene, CDR1 is SGHTS and CDR2 is YDEGEE. Trimming left V 4 bases short and J 7 bases short, with 18 bases between. The CDR3 is made up of 14 amino acids. The CDR3 reads CASSPRWGLEEQYF. CDR3 in DNA: TGTGCCAGCAGCCCCCGGTGGGGGTTGGAAGAGCAGTACTTC.

This clonotype occurred many times. The chain uses TRBV20-1 and TRBJ2-3; 11 positions agree with TRBD2. The CDR3 has 16 residues. V dropped 3 bases and J dropped 0; count of bases not matched to a gene: 5. The germline V gene has CDR1 DFQATT and CDR2 SNEGSKA (reference sequence). The CDR3 loop reads CSARASGGYSTDTQYF. CDR3 sequence (DNA): TGCAGTGCTAGGGCTAGCGGGGGGTATAGCACAGATACGCAGTATTTT.

V usage is TRBV20-1 and J usage is TRBJ2-1, with D possibly being TRBD2 (5 bases). From germline, CDR1 is DFQATT and CDR2 SNEGSKA (reference sequence). V lost 1 base and J lost 4, with 14 bases in between. This CDR3 region has 15 residues. CDR3 sequence reads: CSARGVGERYNEQFF. The CDR3 DNA follows: TGCAGTGCTAGAGGGGTCGGGGAACGATACAATGAGCAGTTCTTC.

This clonotype was seen ten or more times. J is TRBJ2-1 and V is TRBV29-1; D perhaps matches TRBD2 (6 bases). There are 14 residues in the CDR3. The ends were cut back, 7 bases at V and 1 base at J, with 14 bases in the middle. Germline lookup yields CDR1 SQVTM and CDR2 ANQGSEA. CDR3 DNA sequence: TGCAGCGGGACCGGGACTTCTTCCTACAATGAGCAGTTCTTC. Translating it yields CSGTGTSSYNEQFF.

In this sample, this clonotype turned up many times. The CDR3 DNA is TGTGCCAGCGGGACTAGCGGGGGGGCAAATGAGCAGTTCTTC. Residues: CASGTSGGANEQFF. The V gene is TRBV9, the J gene TRBJ2-1; 16 nucleotides line up with TRBD2. CDR1 and CDR2 from the germline V gene are SGDLS and YYNGEE. J was trimmed by 7 bases and V by 7 bases; bases with no gene match: 2. There are 14 residues in the CDR3.

Many counts were recorded for this clonotype. The V call is TRBV5-1, the J call TRBJ2-5; 14 bases match TRBD2. CDR3 size: 15 residues. V gave up 4 bases and J gave up 5 bases; unmatched junction bases: 4. CDR1 is SGHRS, CDR2 YFSETQ, per germline. The CDR3 DNA reads TGCGCCAGCAGCAGGGGACTAGCGGGAGTCGAGACCCAGTACTTC. This translates into CASSRGLAGVETQYF.

This clonotype was found many times. The V call is TRBV7-2, the J call TRBJ2-7, with D perhaps TRBD1 (6 bases). This CDR3 has 15 residues. Germline V CDR1 and CDR2: SGHTA, FQGNSA. V dropped 4 bases and J dropped 3 bases, with 16 bases sitting between them. CDR3 nucleotides: TGTGCCAGCAGCTCCTCTCTGGACAGATTCTACGAGCAGTACTTC. Protein sequence: CASSSSLDRFYEQYF.

This clonotype was recorded at least ten times. CDR3 sequence (DNA): TGTGCCAGCAGTTACCCGGACAGCTATGGCTACACCTTC. This translates into CASSYPDSYGYTF. The genes are TRBV6-2 or TRBV6-3 and TRBJ1-2; maybe TRBD1 (6 bases). CDR3 length equals 13 residues. Germline CDR1 and CDR2: MNHEY and SVGEGT. Deletions cut 2 bases from V and 4 bases from J, with 8 bases between.

This clonotype was seen at least ten times. The chain combines TRBV2 with TRBJ2-7; possible D gene TRBD2, 5 bases. Germline CDR1 is SNHLY and CDR2 is FYNNEI. V was shortened by 0 bases and J by 7 bases, with 7 bases between the two germline ends. The CDR3 totals 12 residues. The CDR3 loop is CASSEARVEQYF. The CDR3 DNA reads as TGTGCCAGCAGTGAAGCGCGGGTTGAGCAGTACTTC.

In its sample, this clonotype was seen a few times. The missing conserved phenylalanine or tryptophan at the end of this CDR3 makes a read error likely. V and J are TRBV15 and TRBJ1-5; D possibly corresponds to TRBD1 (6 bases). The CDR3 is 15 amino acids. The V end was cut by 0 bases, the J end by 4 bases, with 10 bases between. Germline CDR1 is LNHNV and CDR2 is YYDKDF (reference sequence). This CDR3 reads CATSRESDSNQPQHS. The CDR3 DNA sequence: TGTGCCACCAGCAGAGAATCGGACAGTAATCAGCCCCAGCATTCT.